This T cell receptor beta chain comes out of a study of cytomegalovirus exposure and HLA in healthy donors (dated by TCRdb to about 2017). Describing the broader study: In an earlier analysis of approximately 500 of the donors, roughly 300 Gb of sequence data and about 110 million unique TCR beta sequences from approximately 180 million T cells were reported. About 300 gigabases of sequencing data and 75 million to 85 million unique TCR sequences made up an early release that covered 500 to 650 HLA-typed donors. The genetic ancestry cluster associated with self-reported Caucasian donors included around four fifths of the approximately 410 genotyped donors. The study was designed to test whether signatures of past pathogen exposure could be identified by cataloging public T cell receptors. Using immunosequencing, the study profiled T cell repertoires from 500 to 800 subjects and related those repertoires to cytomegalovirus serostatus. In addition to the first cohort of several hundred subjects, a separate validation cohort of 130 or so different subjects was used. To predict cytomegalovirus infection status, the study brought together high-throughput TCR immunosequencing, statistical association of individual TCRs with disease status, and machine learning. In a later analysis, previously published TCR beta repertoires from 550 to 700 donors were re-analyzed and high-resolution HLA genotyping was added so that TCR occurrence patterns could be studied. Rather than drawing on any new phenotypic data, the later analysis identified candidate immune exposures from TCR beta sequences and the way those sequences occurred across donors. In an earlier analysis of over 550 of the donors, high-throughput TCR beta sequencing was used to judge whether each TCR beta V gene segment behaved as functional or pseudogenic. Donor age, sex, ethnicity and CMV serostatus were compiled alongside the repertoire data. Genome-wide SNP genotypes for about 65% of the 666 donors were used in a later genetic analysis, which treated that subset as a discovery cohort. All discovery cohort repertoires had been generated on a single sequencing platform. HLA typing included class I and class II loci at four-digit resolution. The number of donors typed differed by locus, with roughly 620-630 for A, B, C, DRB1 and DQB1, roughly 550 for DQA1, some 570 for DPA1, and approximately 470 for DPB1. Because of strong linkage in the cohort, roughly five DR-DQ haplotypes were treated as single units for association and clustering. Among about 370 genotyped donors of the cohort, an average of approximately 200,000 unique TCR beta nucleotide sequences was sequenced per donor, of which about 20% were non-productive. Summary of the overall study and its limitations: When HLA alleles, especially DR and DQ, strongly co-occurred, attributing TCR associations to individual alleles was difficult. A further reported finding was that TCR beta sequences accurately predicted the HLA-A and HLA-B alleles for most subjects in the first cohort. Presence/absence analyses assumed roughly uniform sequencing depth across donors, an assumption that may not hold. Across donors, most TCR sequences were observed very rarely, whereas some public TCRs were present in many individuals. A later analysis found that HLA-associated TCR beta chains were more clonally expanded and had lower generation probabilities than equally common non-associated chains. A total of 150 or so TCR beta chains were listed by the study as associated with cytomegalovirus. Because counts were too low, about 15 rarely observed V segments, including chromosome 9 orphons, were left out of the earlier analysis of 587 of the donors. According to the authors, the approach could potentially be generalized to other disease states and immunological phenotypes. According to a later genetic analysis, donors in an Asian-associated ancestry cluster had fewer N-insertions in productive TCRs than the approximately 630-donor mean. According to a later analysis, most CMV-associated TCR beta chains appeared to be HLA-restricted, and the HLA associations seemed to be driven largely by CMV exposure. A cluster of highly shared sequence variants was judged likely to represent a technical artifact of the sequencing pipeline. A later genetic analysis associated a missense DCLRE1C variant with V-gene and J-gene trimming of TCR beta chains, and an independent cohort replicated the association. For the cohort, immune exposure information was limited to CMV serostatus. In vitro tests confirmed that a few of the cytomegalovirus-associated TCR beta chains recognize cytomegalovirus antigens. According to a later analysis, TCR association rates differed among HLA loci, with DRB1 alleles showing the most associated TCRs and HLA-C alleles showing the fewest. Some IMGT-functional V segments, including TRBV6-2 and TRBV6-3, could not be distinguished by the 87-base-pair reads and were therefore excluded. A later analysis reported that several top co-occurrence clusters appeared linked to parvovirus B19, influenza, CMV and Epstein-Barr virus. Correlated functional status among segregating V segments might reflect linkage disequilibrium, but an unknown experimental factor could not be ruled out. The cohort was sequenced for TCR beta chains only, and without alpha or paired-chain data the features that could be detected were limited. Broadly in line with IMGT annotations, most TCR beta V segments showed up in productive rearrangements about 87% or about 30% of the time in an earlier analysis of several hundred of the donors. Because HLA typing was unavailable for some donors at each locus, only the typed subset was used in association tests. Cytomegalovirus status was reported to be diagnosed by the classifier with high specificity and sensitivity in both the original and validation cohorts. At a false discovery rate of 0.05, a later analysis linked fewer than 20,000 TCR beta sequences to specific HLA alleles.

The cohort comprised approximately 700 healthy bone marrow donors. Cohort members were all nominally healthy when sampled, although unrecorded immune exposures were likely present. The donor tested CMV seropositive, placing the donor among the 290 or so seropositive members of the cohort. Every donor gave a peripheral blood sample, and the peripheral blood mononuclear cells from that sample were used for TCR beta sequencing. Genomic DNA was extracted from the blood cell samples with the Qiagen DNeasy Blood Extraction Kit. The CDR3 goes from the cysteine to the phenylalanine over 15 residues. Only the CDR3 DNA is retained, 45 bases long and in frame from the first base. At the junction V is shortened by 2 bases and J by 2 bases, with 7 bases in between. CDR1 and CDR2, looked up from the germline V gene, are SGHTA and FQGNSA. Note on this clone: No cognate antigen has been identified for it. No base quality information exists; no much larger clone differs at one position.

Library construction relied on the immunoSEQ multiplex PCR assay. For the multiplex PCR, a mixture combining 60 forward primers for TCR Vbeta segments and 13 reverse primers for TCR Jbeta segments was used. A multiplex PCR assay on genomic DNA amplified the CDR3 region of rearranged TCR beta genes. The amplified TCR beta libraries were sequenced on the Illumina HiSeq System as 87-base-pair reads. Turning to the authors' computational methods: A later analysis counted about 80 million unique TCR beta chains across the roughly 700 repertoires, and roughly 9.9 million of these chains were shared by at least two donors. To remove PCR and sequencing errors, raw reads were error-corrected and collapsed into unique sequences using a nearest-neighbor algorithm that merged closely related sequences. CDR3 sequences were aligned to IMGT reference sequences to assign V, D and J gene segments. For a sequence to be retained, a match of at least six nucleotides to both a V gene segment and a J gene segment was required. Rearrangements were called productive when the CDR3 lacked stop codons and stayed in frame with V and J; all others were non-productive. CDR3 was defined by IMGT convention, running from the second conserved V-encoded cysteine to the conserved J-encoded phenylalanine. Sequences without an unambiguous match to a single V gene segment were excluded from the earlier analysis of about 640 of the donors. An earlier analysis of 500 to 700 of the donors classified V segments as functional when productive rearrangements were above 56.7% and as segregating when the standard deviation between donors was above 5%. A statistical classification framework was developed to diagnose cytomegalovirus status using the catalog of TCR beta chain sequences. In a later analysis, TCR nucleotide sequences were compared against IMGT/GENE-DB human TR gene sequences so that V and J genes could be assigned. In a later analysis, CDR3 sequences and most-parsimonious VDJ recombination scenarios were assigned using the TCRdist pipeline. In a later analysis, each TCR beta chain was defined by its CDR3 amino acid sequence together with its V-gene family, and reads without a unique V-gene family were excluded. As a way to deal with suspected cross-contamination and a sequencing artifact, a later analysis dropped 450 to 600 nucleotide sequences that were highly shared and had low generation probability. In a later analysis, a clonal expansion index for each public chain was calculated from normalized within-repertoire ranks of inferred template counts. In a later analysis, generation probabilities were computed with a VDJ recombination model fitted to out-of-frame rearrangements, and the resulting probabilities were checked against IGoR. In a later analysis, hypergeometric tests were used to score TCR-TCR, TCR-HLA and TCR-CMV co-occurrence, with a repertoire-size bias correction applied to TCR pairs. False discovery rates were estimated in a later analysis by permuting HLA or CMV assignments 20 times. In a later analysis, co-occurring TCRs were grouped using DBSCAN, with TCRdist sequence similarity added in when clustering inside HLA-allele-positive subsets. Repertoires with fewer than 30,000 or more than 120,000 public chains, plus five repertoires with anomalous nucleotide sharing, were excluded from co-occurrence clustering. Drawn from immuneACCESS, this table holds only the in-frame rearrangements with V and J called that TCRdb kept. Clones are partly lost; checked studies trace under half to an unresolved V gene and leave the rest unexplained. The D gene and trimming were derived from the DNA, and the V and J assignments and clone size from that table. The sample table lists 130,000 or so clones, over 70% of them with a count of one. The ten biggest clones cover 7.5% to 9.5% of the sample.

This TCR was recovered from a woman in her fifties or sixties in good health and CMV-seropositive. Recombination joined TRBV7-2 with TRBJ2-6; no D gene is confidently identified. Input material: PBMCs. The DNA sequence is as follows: TGTGCCAGCAGCTTAAGAGGTGCTGGGGCCAACGTCCTGACTTTC. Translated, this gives CASSLRGAGANVLTF.